This T cell receptor beta chain was sequenced during a study of T cell repertoires in cytomegalovirus infection. About this clonotype itself: The antigen remains undetermined.

Overall study findings and caveats: There were HLA-C-restricted CMV-specific TCR beta clonotypes dominating the ex vivo response.

From the reads, TCRdb called clonotypes with MiXCR, one entry per CDR3 protein. The data hold tens of thousands of distinct CDR3 sequences, with roughly a quarter observed a single time. Specimen: CD8+ T cells from cultured PBMCs, collected from culture after CMV antigen stimulation. This clonotype originated in a human donor in good health (CMV status not recorded). Some clones in this sample may be carry-over from other donors' samples.

The CDR3 spells CASSFGQGVHGYTF. The CDR3 DNA reads as TGTGCCAGCAGTTTCGGACAGGGGGTCCATGGCTACACCTTC. V usage is TRBV27 and J usage is TRBJ1-2, with 10 bases matching TRBD1. This CDR3 comprises 14 residues. Per germline, CDR1 MNHEY and CDR2 SMNVEV (reference sequence). V lost 3 bases, J lost 6 bases, and 4 bases stayed unmatched.